These 24 T cell receptor beta chains share one sample of origin, sequenced in a study of T cells in tumors after PD-1 blockade. Sequencing used immunoSEQ multiplex PCR; TCRdb keeps in-frame clones, though not all of them. The data contain 5,500 to 7,000 clones, roughly two thirds of them singletons. The sample here was tumor tissue, taken before anti-PD-1 treatment. The receptors shown here come from a human donor with basal cell carcinoma.

The genes are TRBV6-2 or TRBV6-3 and TRBJ2-5; either TRBD1 or TRBD2 may supply D (5 bases each). The germline CDR1 and CDR2 sequences are MNHEY and SVGEGT. Trimming removed 6 bases at V and 5 bases at J, with 16 bases between. CDR3 length equals 14 residues. The CDR3 here is CASSPSDWGETQYF. Here the CDR3 DNA reads TGTGCCAGCAGCCCATCGGACTGGGGGGAGACCCAGTACTTC.

J is TRBJ1-5 and V is TRBV6-5, with D unclear. The V and J ends lost 6 bases and 14 bases respectively, with 14 bases between them. CDR1 is MNHEY, CDR2 SVGAGI, per germline. CDR3 length equals 11 residues. DNA of the CDR3: TGTGCCAGCAGCGTAACCCAGACCAAGCATTTT. It yields the protein CASSVTQTKHF.

The rearrangement uses TRBV7-8 and TRBJ2-7; D unresolved. Germline CDR1 is SGHVS and CDR2 is FQNEAQ. V dropped 1 base and J dropped 1 base, with 11 bases sitting between them. The CDR3 covers 15 residues. The CDR3 DNA reads as TGTGCCAGCAGCTTAGTAGCTGTTACGTCCTACGAGCAGTACTTC. Its protein is CASSLVAVTSYEQYF.

The chain carries TRBV11-3 and TRBJ2-5; D gene uncertain. From germline, CDR1 is SGHNT and CDR2 YENEEA. This CDR3 region has 16 residues. Trimming took 5 bases from V and 4 from J, leaving 20 bases between them. CDR3 bases: TGTGCCAGCAGCCCCCCCTTCTCTGCAGGTCGAGAGACCCAGTACTTC. Translated: CASSPPFSAGRETQYF.

CDR3 sequence reads: CASSMSRADTQYF. CDR3 in DNA: TGTGCCAGTAGTATGAGTCGGGCGGATACGCAGTATTTT. The gene calls are TRBV19 and TRBJ2-3; the D is unclear. Trimming removed 3 bases at V and 6 bases at J, with 10 bases between. The CDR3 consists of 13 residues. Germline V gives CDR1 LNHDA, CDR2 SQIVND (reference sequence). Together with reference TRBV19 and TRBJ2-3, the CDR3 gives the full variable domain: DGGITQSPKYLFRKEGQNVTLSCEQNLNHDAMYWYRQDPGQGLRLIYYSQIVNDFQKGDIAEGYSVSREKKESFPLTVTSAQKNPTAFYLCASSMSRADTQYFGPGTRLTVL.

This clone was picked up a small number of times. The rearrangement joins TRBV2 to TRBJ1-4; tentative D call: TRBD1 (6 bases). The germline gives CDR1 SNHLY, CDR2 FYNNEI. V gave up 0 bases and J gave up 7 bases, with 12 bases separating them. This CDR3 is 15 amino acids long. CDR3 in DNA: TGTGCCAGCAGTGAAGCCGCGGGGGCGTTTGAAAAACTGTTTTTT. Translating it yields CASSEAAGAFEKLFF.

The CDR3 is CATSRDLPHTDTQYF. The CDR3 DNA reads TGTGCCACCAGCAGAGATCTTCCCCACACAGATACGCAGTATTTT. The rearrangement uses TRBV15 and TRBJ2-3; no definite D call. CDR1 and CDR2 from the germline V gene are LNHNV and YYDKDF (reference sequence). The CDR3 spans 15 residues. Trimming took 0 bases from V and 2 from J, leaving 9 bases between them.

V and J are TRBV4-2 and TRBJ2-7; 9 nucleotides line up with TRBD1. The CDR3 is 15 amino acids. Germline V gives CDR1 LGHNA, CDR2 YNFKEQ. After removal of 4 bases from V and 2 bases from J, the junction contained 6 bases not matched to a gene. DNA for the CDR3: TGTGCCAGCAGCCCCACCCGGGACAGGGCCTACGAGCAGTACTTC. This codes for CASSPTRDRAYEQYF.

The chain recombines TRBV7-9 with TRBJ2-5; no reliable D call. CDR1 and CDR2 from the germline V gene are SEHNR and FQNEAQ (reference sequence). The CDR3 runs 14 residues. The V end lost 0 bases, the J end lost 3 bases, and 8 bases lay between the germline ends. DNA for the CDR3: TGTGCCAGCAGCTTAGCGCAGATCGAAGAGACCCAGTACTTC. As protein: CASSLAQIEETQYF.

This clone showed up just a few times. V is TRBV5-5 and J is TRBJ1-2; D remains ambiguous. CDR1 is SGHKS and CDR2 is YYEKEE in the germline V gene (reference sequence). Between the trimmed V and J ends, which lost 2 bases and 1 base, there was a span of 6 bases. This CDR3 contains 13 residues. CDR3 region: CASSLGVNYGYTF. The CDR3 coding sequence is TGTGCCAGCAGCTTAGGAGTTAACTATGGCTACACCTTC.

This clone showed up just a few times. The CDR3 region has the DNA TGTGCCAGCAGCGTAGACATCGGGCAGGGACATTTCGGCTACACCTTC. Its translation is CASSVDIGQGHFGYTF. The V call is TRBV9, the J call TRBJ1-2, with a tentative D call TRBD1 (6 bases). The V end was cut by 0 bases, the J end by 8 bases, with 20 bases between. Germline CDR1 SGDLS, CDR2 YYNGEE. The CDR3 is made up of 16 amino acids.

The chain combines TRBV14 with TRBJ2-2; a possible D gene is TRBD1 (6 bases). The germline CDR1 and CDR2 sequences are SGHDN and FVKESK. The CDR3 runs 15 residues. V was trimmed by 4 bases and J by 3 bases, leaving 12 bases between them. The CDR3 region has the DNA TGTGCCAGCAGCCGACCACAGGGACACACCGGGGAGCTGTTTTTT. Encoded protein: CASSRPQGHTGELFF.

The J gene is TRBJ1-3, the V gene TRBV5-1, with no clear D. Germline V gives CDR1 SGHRS, CDR2 YFSETQ. This CDR3 spans 13 amino acids. V shed 8 bases and J shed 4 bases, with 13 bases lying between them. The CDR3 DNA sequence: TGCGCCAGTACCATCCCTGGGGGAAACACCATATATTTT. This encodes CASTIPGGNTIYF.

This chain uses TRBV7-9 with TRBJ2-7; possibly TRBD1 or TRBD2 for D (5 bases each). In germline, CDR1 is SEHNR, CDR2 FQNEAQ (reference sequence). V shed 5 bases and J shed 0 bases, with 14 bases lying between them. This CDR3 has 15 residues. Written as DNA, the CDR3 is TGTGCCAGCAGCCCCAGAGGGACCGACTCCTACGAGCAGTACTTC. Its protein is CASSPRGTDSYEQYF.

The CDR3 protein is CASSPTRGQGPDTQYF. In nucleotides, the CDR3 is TGTGCCAGCAGCCCGACCAGGGGACAGGGCCCAGATACGCAGTATTTT. This rearrangement joins TRBV3-1 (or the pseudogene TRBV3-2) to TRBJ2-3; 9 nucleotides match TRBD1. The germline CDR1 and CDR2 sequences are LGHDT and YNNKEL (reference sequence). V dropped 4 bases and J dropped 4; count of bases not matched to a gene: 9. The CDR3 runs 16 residues.

V and J are TRBV5-8 and TRBJ1-1; D call uncertain. Germline CDR1 is SGHTS and CDR2 is YDEGEE. This CDR3 has 14 amino acids. V lost 0 bases, J lost 0 bases, and 6 bases lay in between. CDR3 bases: TGTGCCAGCAGCTTGGGGCAGGTGAACACTGAAGCTTTCTTT. Its translation: CASSLGQVNTEAFF.

The chain employs TRBV11-3 and TRBJ2-2, with D maybe TRBD2 (6 bases). Germline V gives CDR1 SGHNT, CDR2 YENEEA. The V end lost 0 bases, the J end lost 6 bases, and 23 bases lay between the germline ends. There are 19 residues in the CDR3. The chain's CDR3 is CASSLEDGGHGVLAGELFF. DNA of the CDR3: TGTGCCAGCAGCTTAGAAGACGGAGGGCATGGGGTGCTGGCCGGGGAGCTGTTTTTT.

CDR3 sequence reads: CASSRQGGTGELFF. CDR3 sequence (DNA): TGTGCCAGCAGTAGACAGGGGGGGACCGGGGAGCTGTTTTTT. The genes are TRBV6-5 and TRBJ2-2; 9 nucleotides align to TRBD1. Trimming at V came to 5 bases and at J to 5 bases, leaving 3 bases not matched to a gene. This CDR3 spans 14 amino acids. Germline assignment: CDR1 MNHEY and CDR2 SVGAGI.

V is TRBV7-9 and J is TRBJ2-6, with 9 positions matching TRBD1. The germline V gene encodes CDR1 SEHNR and CDR2 FQNEAQ (reference sequence). The CDR3 is 16 residues long. DNA for the CDR3: TGTGCTGGCCAGGGACAGGGATCGTCTGGGGCCAACGTCCTGACTTTC. Amino acid sequence: CAGQGQGSSGANVLTF.

The chain combines TRBV5-1 with TRBJ2-2; D perhaps matches TRBD1 (6 bases). The V end lost 7 bases, the J end lost 5 bases, and 9 bases lay between the germline ends. The CDR3 is 12 residues long. Germline V gene lookup returns CDR1 SGHRS and CDR2 YFSETQ. CDR3 nucleotides: TGCGCCAGCTTCCAGGGGACCGGGGAGCTGTTTTTT. Translating gives CASFQGTGELFF. The whole variable domain, remainder taken from reference TRBV5-1 and TRBJ2-2, is KAGVTQTPRYLIKTRGQQVTLSCSPISGHRSVSWYQQTPGQGLQFLFEYFSETQRNKGNFPGRFSGRQFSNSRSEMNVSTLELGDSALYLCASFQGTGELFFGEGSRLTVL.

The CDR3 DNA sequence: TGCGCCAGCAGCCCTGTTGGGGGGCGAGACACTGAAGCTTTCTTT. Encoded protein: CASSPVGGRDTEAFF. V and J are TRBV5-1 and TRBJ1-1; weak D call: TRBD1 (6 bases). Trimming removed 4 bases at V and 3 bases at J, with 16 bases between. Per germline, CDR1 SGHRS and CDR2 YFSETQ. The CDR3 totals 15 residues.

The rearrangement links TRBV19 to TRBJ1-5; maybe TRBD1 (6 bases). Germline-derived CDR1 and CDR2 are LNHDA and SQIVND (reference sequence). The CDR3 consists of 14 residues. The germline V and J ends were trimmed by 4 bases and 6 bases, with 13 bases remaining between them. CDR3 DNA sequence: TGTGCCAGTAGTAGTGGGGGGGCAGGTCAGCCCCAGCATTTT. Its protein is CASSSGGAGQPQHF.

The CDR3 sequence is CASGPGQWDHRGYTF. CDR3 nucleotide sequence: TGTGCCAGTGGCCCGGGCCAGTGGGATCATCGGGGCTACACCTTC. The chain employs TRBV19 and TRBJ1-2; D gene ambiguous. V gave up 8 bases and J gave up 8 bases, with 24 bases separating them. The CDR3 totals 15 residues. Germline CDR1 is LNHDA and CDR2 is SQIVND (reference sequence). The entire variable domain, with the rest obtained from reference TRBV19 and TRBJ1-2, is as follows: DGGITQSPKYLFRKEGQNVTLSCEQNLNHDAMYWYRQDPGQGLRLIYYSQIVNDFQKGDIAEGYSVSREKKESFPLTVTSAQKNPTAFYLCASGPGQWDHRGYTFGSGTRLTVV.

The chain combines TRBV9 with TRBJ2-4; no clear D. The CDR3 has 14 amino acids. Trimming stripped 0 bases from V and 0 bases from J, with 4 bases between. The germline CDR1 and CDR2 sequences are SGDLS and YYNGEE. The chain's CDR3 is CASSVGIAKNIQYF. As DNA, the CDR3 is TGTGCCAGCAGCGTAGGCATAGCCAAAAACATTCAGTACTTC.